The sequence of this TCR beta chain was determined in a study of identical twins. Germline-derived CDR1 and CDR2 are SGDLS and YYNGEE. V shed 3 bases and J shed 4 bases, with 4 bases lying between them. The CDR3 is 12 residues long. Addition of a universal primer site occurred through template switching, and cDNA carried unique molecular identifiers. MiXCR, run by TCRdb on the 5' RACE reads, gives a single entry per CDR3 protein. The sample shows 300,000 to 350,000 distinct CDR3 sequences, approximately 13% of them seen only once. Comments on this clonotype: Antigen: not known.

Study-wide points: Invariant T cells like MAIT and iNKT could partly confound the zero-insertion analyses.

A further study also used this sample, focusing on yellow fever vaccine responses in identical twins.

V is TRBV9 and J is TRBJ2-2, with D unresolved. Material for sequencing was CD8+ T cells sorted from blood. The TCR was taken from a woman aged 18-30 years in good health. Here the CDR3 DNA reads TGTGCCAGCAGCGGACCCACCGGGGAGCTGTTTTTT. Translated: CASSGPTGELFF.